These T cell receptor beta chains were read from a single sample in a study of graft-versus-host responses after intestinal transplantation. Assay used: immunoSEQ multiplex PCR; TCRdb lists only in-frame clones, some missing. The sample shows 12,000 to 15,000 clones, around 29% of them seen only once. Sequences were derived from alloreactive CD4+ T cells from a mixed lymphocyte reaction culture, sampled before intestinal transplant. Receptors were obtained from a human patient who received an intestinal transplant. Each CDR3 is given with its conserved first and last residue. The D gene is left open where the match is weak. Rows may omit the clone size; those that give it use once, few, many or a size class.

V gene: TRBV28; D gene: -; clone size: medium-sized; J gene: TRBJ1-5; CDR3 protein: CASTTTGQPQHF; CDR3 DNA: TGTGCCAGCACCACAACAGGTCAGCCCCAGCATTTT
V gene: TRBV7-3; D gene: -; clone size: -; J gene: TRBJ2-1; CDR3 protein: CASSLVGRTNEQFF; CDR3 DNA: TGTGCCAGCAGCTTGGTGGGGAGGACAAACGAGCAGTTCTTC
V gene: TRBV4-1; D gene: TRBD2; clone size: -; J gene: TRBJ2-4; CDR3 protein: CASSRGGGGVTKNIQYF; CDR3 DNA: TGCGCCAGCAGCCGCGGGGGGGGCGGCGTTACCAAAAACATTCAGTACTTC
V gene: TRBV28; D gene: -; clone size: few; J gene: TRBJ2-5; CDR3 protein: CASSSWPQETQYF; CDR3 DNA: TGTGCCAGCAGTTCTTGGCCCCAAGAGACCCAGTACTTC
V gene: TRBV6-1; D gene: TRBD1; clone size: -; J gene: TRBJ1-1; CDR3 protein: CASSRTGATEAFF; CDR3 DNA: TGTGCCAGCAGTAGGACAGGGGCCACTGAAGCTTTCTTT
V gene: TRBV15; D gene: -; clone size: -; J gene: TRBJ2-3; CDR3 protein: CATSREGSEDTQYF; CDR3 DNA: TGTGCCACCAGCAGAGAAGGCTCGGAAGATACGCAGTATTTT
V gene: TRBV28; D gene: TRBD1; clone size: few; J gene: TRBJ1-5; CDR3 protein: CASSSLGPDRVGQPQHF; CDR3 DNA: TGTGCCAGCAGTTCCCTTGGCCCGGACAGGGTAGGTCAGCCCCAGCATTTT
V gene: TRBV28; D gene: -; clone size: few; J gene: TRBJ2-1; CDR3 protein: CASSLDQRDNEQFF; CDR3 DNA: TGTGCCAGCAGTTTGGACCAGCGGGACAATGAGCAGTTCTTC
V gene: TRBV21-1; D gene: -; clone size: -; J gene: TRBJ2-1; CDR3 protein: CASSKIGLEVVNEQFF; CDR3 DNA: TGTGCCAGCAGCAAAATCGGACTAGAGGTGGTGAATGAGCAGTTCTTC
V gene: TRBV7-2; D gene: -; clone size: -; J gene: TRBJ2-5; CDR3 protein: CASSSAGTQYF; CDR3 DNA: TGTGCCAGCAGCTCGGCCGGGACCCAGTACTTC
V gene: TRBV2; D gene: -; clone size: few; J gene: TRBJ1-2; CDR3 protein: CASIREPVYGYTF; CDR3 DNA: TGTGCCAGCATCCGGGAGCCCGTTTATGGCTACACCTTC
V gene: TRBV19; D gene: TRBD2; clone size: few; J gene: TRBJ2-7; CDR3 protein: CASSPTSGRAYEQYF; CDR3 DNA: TGTGCCAGTTCCCCGACTAGCGGGAGGGCCTACGAGCAGTACTTC
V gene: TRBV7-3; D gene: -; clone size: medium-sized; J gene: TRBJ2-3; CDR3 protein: CASSLRLSDTQYF; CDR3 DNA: TGTGCCAGCAGCTTAAGGCTTTCCGATACGCAGTATTTT
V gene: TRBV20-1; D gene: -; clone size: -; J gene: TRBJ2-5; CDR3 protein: CSAQPRETQYF; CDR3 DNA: TGCAGTGCTCAGCCCAGGGAGACCCAGTACTTC
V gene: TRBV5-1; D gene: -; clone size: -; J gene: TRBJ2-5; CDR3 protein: CASSHDTQETQYF; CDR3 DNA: TGCGCCAGCAGCCACGACACTCAAGAGACCCAGTACTTC
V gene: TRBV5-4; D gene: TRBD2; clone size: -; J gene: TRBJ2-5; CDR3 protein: CASSSTGLAGSYF; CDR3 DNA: TGTGCCAGCAGCTCAACGGGACTAGCGGGAAGTTACTTC
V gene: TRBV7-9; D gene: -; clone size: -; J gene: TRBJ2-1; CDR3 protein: CASSPQGGAYNEQFF; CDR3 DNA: TGTGCCAGCAGCCCCCAGGGGGGGGCCTACAATGAGCAGTTCTTC
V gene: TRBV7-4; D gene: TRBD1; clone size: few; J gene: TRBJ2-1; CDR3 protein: CASSRPERQGFF; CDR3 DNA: TGTGCCAGCAGCCGTCCAGAGAGACAGGGATTCTTC
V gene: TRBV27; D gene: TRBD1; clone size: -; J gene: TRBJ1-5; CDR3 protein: CASSPSGTAFAFNSNQPQHF; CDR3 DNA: TGTGCCAGCAGCCCCTCTGGGACAGCTTTCGCCTTTAATAGCAATCAGCCCCAGCATTTT
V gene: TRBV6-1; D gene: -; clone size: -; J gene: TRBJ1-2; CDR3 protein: CASSESGRVFTGYTF; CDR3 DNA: TGTGCCAGCAGTGAGTCTGGCAGGGTATTCACTGGCTACACCTTC
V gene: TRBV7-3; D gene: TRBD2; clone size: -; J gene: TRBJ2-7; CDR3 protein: CASSAYPTSGSYEQYF; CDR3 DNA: TGTGCCAGCAGCGCCTACCCGACTAGCGGGTCCTACGAGCAGTACTTC
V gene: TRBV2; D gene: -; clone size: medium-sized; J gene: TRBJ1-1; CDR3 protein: CASSEVGSTAFF; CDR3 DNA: TGTGCCAGCAGTGAAGTTGGGAGCACGGCTTTCTTT
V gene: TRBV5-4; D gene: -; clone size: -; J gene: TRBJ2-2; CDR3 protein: CASRYQGNTGELFF; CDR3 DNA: TGTGCCAGCAGATATCAGGGGAACACCGGGGAGCTGTTTTTT
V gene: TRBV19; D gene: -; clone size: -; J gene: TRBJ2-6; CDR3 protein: CASSTQGTGANVLTF; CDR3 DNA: TGTGCCAGTAGTACCCAGGGTACCGGGGCCAACGTCCTGACTTTC
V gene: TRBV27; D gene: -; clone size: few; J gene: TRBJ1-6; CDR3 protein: CASAPGARRVALHF; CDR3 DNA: TGTGCCAGCGCCCCGGGGGCCCGCCGGGTGGCCCTCCACTTT